The entry that follows covers one T cell receptor beta chain sequence. Its antigen remains undetermined. From each donor, a roughly 2.6 ml peripheral blood sample was collected into PAXgene tubes and stored at -80 degrees C. Total RNA was isolated from whole blood with the PAXgene blood miRNA kit on an automated QIAcube, without T cell sorting. Deep TCRalpha and TCRbeta repertoire profiling with unique molecular barcoding was performed on peripheral blood of monozygotic twin pairs concordant or discordant for inflammatory bowel disease. Smoking habits were recorded for all twin pairs, and each individual was classified as a current, former or never smoker. These data come from a study of monozygotic twins with inflammatory bowel disease (dated by TCRdb to between 2017 and 2020). Study-wide context: The full study comprised 30 or so monozygotic twin pairs: nine German pairs (four IBD-concordant, five IBD-discordant) and 19 IBD-discordant Danish pairs. Disease-associated traits were sought mainly through comparisons between IBD patients and their genetically identical healthy co-twins within discordant pairs. Each individual had, on average, about 151 000 unique TCRalpha sequences and 181 000 unique TCRbeta sequences available for analysis. General study outcomes and caveats: Compared with healthy twins, IBD patients had fewer clonotypes in common with other individuals, a difference most pronounced in patients showing signs of disease activity. Background noise and inter-individual variability may have been introduced into the repertoires by the differing immunosuppressive treatments among patients. Distinction between different T cell subtypes could not be achieved in the analysis. Repertoire similarity did not differ between concordant and discordant twins, which could be due to limited statistical power. The results gave no support for a single strong signal or clonotype linked to IBD. TCRbeta repertoire diversity, by inverse Simpson index, was decreased in IBD patients compared with their healthy co-twins.

Library method: 5' RACE. Each TCR library was prepared from about 3.5 ug of total RNA. For each sample, cDNA was synthesized in eight separate reactions using SMARTScribe reverse transcriptase. During cDNA synthesis, template switching introduced unique molecular identifiers that contained a 6-nucleotide sample barcode. TCRalpha and TCRbeta cDNA was amplified in two nested PCRs of roughly 16 and 10 cycles, and bead purification was carried out after each PCR. Before amplification, the cDNA was treated with uracil DNA-glycosylase and purified using the QIAquick PCR purification kit. The second PCR added Illumina TruSeq-compatible adapters along with sample-specific barcodes. Library quality and concentration were assessed using TapeStation and Qubit, and 5 to 6 ng of each library was pooled. Sequencing of pooled libraries was carried out on an Illumina HiSeq2500 single-index Rapid Run using 2 x 100 bp reads and custom sequencing primers. As for how the authors treated the data: MiGEC version 1.2.6 was used for UMI-based consensus assembly, which corrected PCR and sequencing errors. MiXCR version 2.1.1 was used to carry out V(D)J alignment, clonotype assembly and CDR3 extraction. To normalise gene usage, clonotype sharing and MAIT/NKT TCR abundance, the top 1000, 10 000 and 20 000 clonotypes in each sample were analysed. Diversity was computed as the inverse Simpson index with the vegan R package after downsampling to 27 000 UMIs. Paired Mann-Whitney U tests were applied to discordant twin pairs, and Benjamini-Hochberg correction was used for multiple testing. TCRdb reprocessed the sequencing reads and holds a single record per CDR3 protein sequence, with no DNA. TCRdb's processing, not the authors' own work, is the source of the V and J calls. This sample's table has entries for fewer than 200,000 distinct CDR3 sequences. The ten biggest clones cover 2% to 3% of the sample.

Its CDR3 holds 14 amino acids, cysteine through phenylalanine. No nucleotide data were recorded. The chain is encoded by TRBV12-3 or TRBV12-4 joined to TRBJ1-5. This sequence originates from a human donor with ulcerative colitis or Crohn's disease, or a healthy co-twin of an affected twin (not recorded which). The sequencing sample was made of blood. The CDR3 protein: CASNPGQGAQPQHF.